The 10 T cell receptor beta chains reported below all come from one sample, sequenced in a study of patients and donors after allogeneic stem cell transplantation (dated by TCRdb to 2020 to 2021). Library construction relied on RT-PCR. The instrument was a NextSeq 550. TCRdb trimmed public reads at Q25 via fastp, called clones via MiXCR and kept in-frame beta chains. Rows are unified per CDR3 protein, each entry keeping the most common DNA and genes. This sample holds more than 850,000 distinct CDR3 sequences; more than 15% were observed only once. The ten largest clones add up to 6% of the sample. The material sequenced was blood, either unsorted or a sorted T cell fraction (not recorded which). Receptors originate from a human donor who was either an allogeneic HSCT recipient or a stem cell or donor lymphocyte infusion donor (not recorded which). It is not recorded whose cells these are; they may come from a transplant donor.

V and J are TRBV10-3 and TRBJ2-3, with TRBD2 matching 7 bases. CDR1 is ENHRY, CDR2 SYGVKD, per germline. The CDR3 sequence is 16 residues long. V shed 10 bases, J shed 5 bases, and the junction held 18 bases outside the gene matches. The CDR3 nucleotides read TGTGCCACCCTGTCCCGGCGGGGAGGGTTGGTAGATACGCAGTATTTT. Amino acid sequence: CATLSRRGGLVDTQYF.

The chain recombines TRBV27 with TRBJ1-5; 11 positions agree with TRBD1. J was trimmed by 6 bases and V by 5 bases; bases with no gene match: 6. Looked up from germline, CDR1 is MNHEY and CDR2 is SMNVEV (reference sequence). The CDR3 is 15 residues long. In DNA form, the CDR3 reads TGTGCCAGCAGTCGCCGGACAGGGGGCGGTCAGCCCCAGCATTTT. This encodes CASSRRTGGGQPQHF.

The chain recombines TRBV4-1 with TRBJ1-6; maybe TRBD1 (6 bases). Deletions cut 4 bases from V and 7 bases from J, with 17 bases between. Germline V CDR1 and CDR2: MGHRA, YSYEKL. The CDR3 loop spans 16 amino acids. Here the CDR3 DNA reads TGCGCCAGCAGCCCGCACCAGGGGACGGCCAATTCACCCCTCCACTTT. Translation gives CASSPHQGTANSPLHF.

The V gene is TRBV7-3, the J gene TRBJ1-5; no clear D. This CDR3 spans 13 amino acids. The germline gives CDR1 SGHTA, CDR2 FQGTGA. Trimming left V 5 bases short and J 11 bases short, with 16 bases between. The CDR3 reads CASSGQAQLAQHF. The DNA of the CDR3 is TGTGCCAGCAGCGGGCAGGCCCAATTGGCCCAGCATTTT.

This clonotype was observed a few times. The genes are TRBV5-6 and TRBJ2-3; 9 bases fit TRBD2. Germline V gene sequence: CDR1 SGHDT, CDR2 YYEEEE. V shed 8 bases and J 1 base; nucleotides not matched to a gene: 8. The CDR3 spans 15 residues. This CDR3 reads CASSEPSGGTDTQYF. The DNA for the CDR3 is TGTGCCAGTAGTGAACCTAGCGGGGGCACAGATACGCAGTATTTT.

This clonotype was seen a handful of times. V is TRBV4-1 and J is TRBJ2-5; 10 bases line up with TRBD2. The CDR3 consists of 16 residues. The junction had 5 bases not matched to a gene; V was cut back by 2 bases and J by 2 bases. Germline lookup yields CDR1 MGHRA and CDR2 YSYEKL. The CDR3 reads CASSQRLAGFQETQYF. The CDR3 nucleotides read TGCGCCAGCAGCCAAAGACTAGCGGGCTTTCAAGAGACCCAGTACTTC.

CDR3 coding DNA: TGTGCCAGCAGCGATGGGACTAGCGTGGCGGATACGCAGTATTTT. This translates into CASSDGTSVADTQYF. The gene calls are TRBV7-3 and TRBJ2-3; 10 nucleotides line up with TRBD2. The CDR3 has 15 amino acids. After removal of 5 bases from V and 6 bases from J, the junction contained 8 bases not matched to a gene. The germline V gene has CDR1 SGHTA and CDR2 FQGTGA.

This clonotype was seen only a few times. The CDR3 DNA is TGTGCCATCAGTGACGGGTCCTACAATGAGCAGTTCTTC. Amino acid sequence: CAISDGSYNEQFF. The V gene is TRBV10-3, the J gene TRBJ2-1; D gene uncertain. Trimming removed 3 bases at V and 1 base at J, with 4 bases between. Germline values: CDR1 ENHRY, CDR2 SYGVKD. The CDR3 runs to 13 residues.

This clonotype was counted between two and nine times. The V and J genes are TRBV7-8 and TRBJ2-7, with TRBD1 as a possible D gene (5 bases). V lost 0 bases, J lost 2 bases, and 11 bases lay in between. In germline, CDR1 is SGHVS, CDR2 FQNEAQ. This CDR3 contains 15 residues. The chain's CDR3 is CASSLATQGPYEQYF. As DNA, the CDR3 is TGTGCCAGCAGCTTAGCAACCCAGGGTCCCTACGAGCAGTACTTC.

This clonotype was found a few times. Written as DNA, the CDR3 is TGCAGTGCTATTCCCCGGGGACCGAGCTCCTACAATGAGCAGTTCTTC. This translates into CSAIPRGPSSYNEQFF. V gene TRBV20-1 combines with J gene TRBJ2-1; D may correspond to TRBD1 or TRBD2 (5 bases each). Looked up from germline, CDR1 is DFQATT and CDR2 is SNEGSKA (reference sequence). The CDR3 length is 16 residues. V lost 4 bases, J lost 0 bases, and 16 bases lay in between.